This T cell receptor beta chain was captured by sequencing in a study of blood T cell repertoires in COVID-19. The overall study: Acute-phase and convalescent COVID-19 samples originated in the United States, Italy and Spain. T cells, B-cell-depleted T cells, or PBMCs supplied cDNA or gDNA.

The V and J ends lost 3 bases and 0 bases, in that order; junction bases with no gene match: 2. Germline assignment: CDR1 SGHTA and CDR2 FQGTGA. The CDR3 has 16 amino acids. In the original workflow: Nucleated cell counts were estimated from reference gene primer amplification. Clones were read by immunoSEQ multiplex PCR, and TCRdb kept only the in-frame ones, dropping some. The V and J calls and the clone size are those of that table, but D and trimming were determined from the DNA. The repertoire holds roughly 330,000 clones, with roughly 90% as singletons. This clone has only one observation. This receptor was identified in a man aged 18 to 29 who had recovered from COVID-19. Sequenced sample: peripheral blood. The genes are TRBV7-3 and TRBJ2-2; 9 positions match TRBD2. The CDR3 bases are TGTGCCAGCAGCTTTAGCGGGGGCACGAACACCGGGGAGCTGTTTTTT. This gives the protein CASSFSGGTNTGELFF.